The 26 T cell receptor beta chains below come from one sample, sequenced in a study of low-dose radiotherapy and immunotherapy resistance in tumors. First-strand cDNA used TRAV- and TRBV-specific primers, covering alpha and beta chains. TCRs were put through around 20 PCR cycles of amplification with Phusion. A constant-region primer and the V-primer adapter served as the primer pair. TCRdb re-derived calls from the reads in MiXCR, one entry per CDR3 protein. Of more than 6,000 distinct CDR3 sequences listed, approximately 57% are singletons. The source of these receptors is a human donor with advanced metastatic prostate, ovarian, gallbladder or colorectal cancer (not recorded which). This table probably holds off-target reads from a library built for another chain.

This rearrangement joins TRBV6-2 or TRBV6-3 to TRBJ1-1; D is possibly TRBD1 (5 bases). Between the trimmed V and J ends, which lost 2 bases and 0 bases, there was a span of 25 bases. CDR3 length: 20 residues. CDR1 is MNHEY and CDR2 is SVGEGT in the germline V gene. The CDR3, as DNA: TGTGCCAGCAGTTACCTGCCAGCAGGTTCACAGGTACCGATGAACACTGAAGCTTTCTTT. Translating gives CASSYLPAGSQVPMNTEAFF.

This clonotype was observed a few times. This rearrangement joins TRBV7-2 to TRBJ2-1, with TRBD2 matching 7 bases. In germline, CDR1 is SGHTA, CDR2 FQGNSA. With V trimmed by 1 base and J by 6 bases, 12 bases remained unmatched. The length of the CDR3 is 17 residues. Here the CDR3 reads CASSLVGAGERLNEQFF. CDR3 sequence (DNA): TGTGCCAGCAGCTTAGTCGGGGCGGGGGAGAGGCTCAATGAGCAGTTCTTC.

The V and J genes are TRBV2 and TRBJ2-1, with 9 bases lining up with TRBD1. CDR3 length equals 16 residues. V dropped 2 bases and J dropped 7; count of bases not matched to a gene: 9. Per germline, CDR1 SNHLY and CDR2 FYNNEI. The CDR3 DNA reads as TGTGCCAGCAGTGAACGGGGACAGGGAGAGGGAAATGAGCAGTTCTTC. It translates to CASSERGQGEGNEQFF. Variable domain in full (rest from reference TRBV2 and TRBJ2-1): EPEVTQTPSHQVTQMGQEVILRCVPISNHLYFYWYRQILGQKVEFLVSFYNNEISEKSEIFDDQFSVERPDGSNFTLKIRSTKLEDSAMYFCASSERGQGEGNEQFFGPGTRLTVL.

The chain combines TRBV20-1 with TRBJ2-1, with 10 bases aligning to TRBD1. In germline, CDR1 is DFQATT, CDR2 SNEGSKA (reference sequence). The CDR3 spans 16 residues. The V and J ends lost 3 bases and 0 bases, in that order; junction bases with no gene match: 5. The CDR3 bases are TGCAGTGCTAGGCCCTGGACAGGGGGCTCCTACAATGAGCAGTTCTTC. This sequence encodes CSARPWTGGSYNEQFF.

This clonotype is a singleton in its sample. The genes are TRBV27 and TRBJ1-1; 7 nucleotides match TRBD1. The germline gives CDR1 MNHEY, CDR2 SMNVEV (reference sequence). V lost 8 bases and J lost 7; bases outside the gene matches: 10. This CDR3 is built from 13 residues. The CDR3 spells CASRAKSGGEAFF. CDR3 sequence (DNA): TGTGCCAGCCGAGCTAAATCAGGGGGTGAAGCTTTCTTT.

The chain couples TRBV3-1 to TRBJ2-5; 7 bases line up with TRBD1. Germline values: CDR1 LGHDT, CDR2 YNNKEL (reference sequence). The CDR3 runs 15 residues. V shed 4 bases and J 3 bases; nucleotides not matched to a gene: 8. The CDR3 here is CASSPTYGQEETQYF. CDR3 DNA: TGTGCCAGCAGCCCAACGTACGGACAGGAAGAGACCCAGTACTTC.

This clonotype was counted a few times. The CDR3 DNA reads as TGTGCCAGCAGCCGCCAAGCCTCTGAGACCCAGTACTTC. It translates to CASSRQASETQYF. This chain uses TRBV4-2 with TRBJ2-5; D remains ambiguous. Between the trimmed V and J ends, which lost 4 bases and 5 bases, there was a span of 11 bases. Germline-derived CDR1 and CDR2 are LGHNA and YNFKEQ. The length of the CDR3 is 13 residues.

The chain combines TRBV4-1 with TRBJ1-2; 8 bases match TRBD1. CDR1 MGHRA and CDR2 YSYEKL come from the germline V gene. The CDR3 covers 15 residues. Germline trimming cut 8 bases from V and 3 bases from J; bases unmatched to any gene: 11. The CDR3 nucleotides read TGCGCCAGCGGCATTCCAGGGGGCCTGGACTATGGCTACACCTTC. Protein product: CASGIPGGLDYGYTF.

This clonotype counts as medium-sized (0.01 to 0.1%). The V gene is TRBV28, the J gene TRBJ1-5; 7 bases line up with TRBD1. In germline, CDR1 is MDHEN, CDR2 SYDVKM. The CDR3 has 15 amino acids. The trim removed 3 bases at V and 9 bases at J, leaving 11 bases unmatched. CDR3 sequence: CASSFTGQAALPQHF. Written as DNA, the CDR3 is TGTGCCAGCAGTTTTACTGGACAGGCTGCGTTGCCCCAGCATTTT.

This chain joins TRBV28 and TRBJ1-1; D might be TRBD1 (5 bases). V was trimmed by 6 bases and J by 10 bases, leaving 12 bases between them. CDR3 length: 11 amino acids. Germline V gene data show CDR1 as MDHEN and CDR2 as SYDVKM. CDR3: CASRRQTGAFF. In DNA, the CDR3 is TGTGCCAGCAGGCGACAGACCGGAGCTTTCTTT.

This clonotype was counted only a few times. J is TRBJ1-5 and V is TRBV28; 9 bases align to TRBD1. V lost 6 bases and J lost 6; bases outside the gene matches: 3. Germline CDR1 reads MDHEN; CDR2 reads SYDVKM. The CDR3 has 13 residues. CDR3 in amino acids: CASRGQGGQPQHF. The CDR3 DNA reads TGTGCCAGCAGGGGACAGGGAGGTCAGCCCCAGCATTTT.

This clonotype was found once. This rearrangement joins TRBV9 to TRBJ2-7; D remains unclear. This CDR3 comprises 13 residues. Germline V gives CDR1 SGDLS, CDR2 YYNGEE. Trimming took off 0 bases at V and 6 bases at J, with 10 bases between the two ends. CDR3 sequence (DNA): TGTGCCAGCAGCGTAGCCATGGGTCTCGAGCAGTACTTC. This sequence encodes CASSVAMGLEQYF.

This CDR3 is CASMRQGSTGELFF. The CDR3 DNA reads TGTGCCAGCATGCGACAGGGTAGCACCGGGGAGCTGTTTTTT. V is TRBV6-1 and J is TRBJ2-2, with 7 bases aligning to TRBD1. Germline-derived CDR1 and CDR2 are MNHNS and SASEGT. CDR3 length equals 14 residues. With V trimmed by 7 bases and J by 4 bases, 6 bases remained unmatched.

On this clonotype itself: At one boundary the junction diverges from the germline segment, which might be a read error. The chain couples TRBV18 to TRBJ1-4; 9 bases fit TRBD1. Per germline, CDR1 KGHSH and CDR2 LQKENI. The CDR3 contains 14 residues. CDR3 DNA: TGTGCCAGCTCCCCACAGGGGGCTGATGAAAAACTGTTTTTT. Its translation is CASSPQGADEKLFF.

V is TRBV28 and J is TRBJ1-6; 9 positions agree with TRBD1. The ends lost 8 bases at V and 7 bases at J; junction bases unmatched: 12. The CDR3 extends over 16 amino acids. Germline V gene sequence: CDR1 MDHEN, CDR2 SYDVKM. CDR3 in DNA: TGTGCCAGCCGCCTAAGGGGGACAGGGTGGAATTCACCCCTCCACTTT. Protein: CASRLRGTGWNSPLHF.

J is TRBJ2-1 and V is TRBV28; 7 nucleotides line up with TRBD2. Trimming cost V 7 bases and J 5 bases; bases outside gene matches: 14. Germline V gives CDR1 MDHEN, CDR2 SYDVKM. This CDR3 contains 16 residues. The chain's CDR3 is CASTPGGFRWDNEQFF. In DNA, the CDR3 is TGTGCCAGCACTCCCGGGGGGTTTAGATGGGACAATGAGCAGTTCTTC.

The chain employs TRBV7-3 and TRBJ2-5; D call uncertain. Germline V lookup: CDR1 SGHTA, CDR2 FQGTGA. This CDR3 has 10 amino acids. The V end lost 5 bases, the J end lost 9 bases, and 7 bases lay between the germline ends. The CDR3 sequence is CASSVHPQYF. The DNA for the CDR3 is TGTGCCAGCAGCGTACACCCCCAGTACTTC.

There are a few counts of this clonotype. This sequence joins TRBV19 and TRBJ1-5; D gene uncertain. The germline CDR1 and CDR2 sequences are LNHDA and SQIVND (reference sequence). V was trimmed by 3 bases and J by 6 bases, leaving 9 bases between them. This CDR3 has 13 residues. CDR3 amino acids: CASSIQTVQPQHF. The DNA for the CDR3 is TGTGCCAGTAGTATCCAGACCGTTCAGCCCCAGCATTTT.

The chain combines TRBV5-1 with TRBJ1-1; a weak D match, TRBD1 (6 bases). Germline V CDR1 and CDR2: SGHRS, YFSETQ. The V end lost 3 bases, the J end lost 0 bases, and 18 bases lay between the germline ends. The CDR3 covers 17 residues. The CDR3 is CASSSVIQGKMNTEAFF. The DNA of the CDR3 is TGCGCCAGCAGCTCCGTAATACAGGGCAAGATGAACACTGAAGCTTTCTTT.

This clonotype appeared a few times. This chain connects TRBV20-1 to TRBJ2-5; a weak D match, TRBD1 (6 bases). Germline V gene sequence: CDR1 DFQATT, CDR2 SNEGSKA (reference sequence). CDR3 length equals 12 residues. V shed 6 bases and J shed 2 bases, with 10 bases lying between them. The CDR3 nucleotides read TGCAGTGCCCCACAGGGACAAGAGACCCAGTACTTC. As protein: CSAPQGQETQYF.

The chain links TRBV24-1 to TRBJ2-5, with D possibly TRBD2 on 5 matching bases. With 4 bases removed from V and 3 bases from J, the gap between germline ends came to 11 bases. This CDR3 has 14 amino acids. Looked up from germline, CDR1 is KGHDR and CDR2 is SFDVKD. Here the CDR3 reads CATSDSGWEETQYF. For the CDR3, the DNA is TGTGCCACCAGTGACTCGGGATGGGAAGAGACCCAGTACTTC.

This clonotype was recorded only once. The rearrangement links TRBV6-1 to TRBJ1-6; TRBD1 aligns across 7 bases. CDR1 is MNHNS, CDR2 SASEGT, per germline. The ends lost 0 bases at V and 13 bases at J; junction bases unmatched: 9. The CDR3 runs to 15 residues. The CDR3 protein is CASSEAGRGGTPLHF. The CDR3 region has the DNA TGTGCCAGCAGTGAAGCGGGCAGGGGGGGGACGCCCCTCCACTTT.

This clonotype was picked up a small number of times. The chain uses TRBV28 and TRBJ1-5; D might be TRBD1 (5 bases). The CDR3 consists of 13 residues. CDR1 is MDHEN, CDR2 SYDVKM, per germline. The V end lost 6 bases, the J end lost 10 bases, and 16 bases lay between the germline ends. CDR3 in DNA: TGTGCCAGCAGGAAGGGGCACCGTGATCCCCAGCATTTT. The encoded protein is CASRKGHRDPQHF.

V gene TRBV6-2 or TRBV6-3 combines with J gene TRBJ2-7; TRBD1 matches 11 bases. V dropped 5 bases and J dropped 0; count of bases not matched to a gene: 6. The CDR3 spans 16 residues. In germline, CDR1 is MNHEY, CDR2 SVGEGT. CDR3 bases: TGTGCCAGCAGTGACACCGGGACAGGGGGCTCCTACGAGCAGTACTTC. Its protein is CASSDTGTGGSYEQYF.

The chain couples TRBV5-1 to TRBJ1-2; D unresolved. The CDR3 has 12 amino acids. V shed 0 bases and J shed 7 bases, with 7 bases lying between them. Germline assignment: CDR1 SGHRS and CDR2 YFSETQ. The CDR3 DNA is TGCGCCAGCAGCTTGGGGGCACCTGGCTACACCTTC. This codes for CASSLGAPGYTF.

The DNA of the CDR3 is TGTGCCAGCAGGGGGACGGCAAACACTGAAGCTTTCTTT. Amino acid sequence: CASRGTANTEAFF. The V call is TRBV12-3 or TRBV12-4, the J call TRBJ1-1, with TRBD1 as a possible D gene (5 bases). This CDR3 comprises 13 residues. Between the trimmed V and J ends, which lost 6 bases and 2 bases, there was a span of 10 bases.